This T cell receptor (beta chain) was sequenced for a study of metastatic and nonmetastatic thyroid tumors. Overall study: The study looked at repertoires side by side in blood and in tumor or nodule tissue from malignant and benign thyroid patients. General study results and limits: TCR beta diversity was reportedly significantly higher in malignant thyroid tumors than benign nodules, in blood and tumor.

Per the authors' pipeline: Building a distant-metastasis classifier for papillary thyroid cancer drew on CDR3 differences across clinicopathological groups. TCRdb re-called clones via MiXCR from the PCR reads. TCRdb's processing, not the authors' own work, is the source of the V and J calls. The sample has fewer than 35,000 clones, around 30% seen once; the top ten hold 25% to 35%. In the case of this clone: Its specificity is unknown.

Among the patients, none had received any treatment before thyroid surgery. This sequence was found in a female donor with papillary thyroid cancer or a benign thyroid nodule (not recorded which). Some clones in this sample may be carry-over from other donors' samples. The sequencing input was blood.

The CDR3 region is CASSSMAGGNYEQYF. The CDR3 DNA follows: TGCGCCAGCAGTAGCATGGCGGGAGGGAACTACGAGCAGTACTTC. The V call is TRBV5-1, the J call TRBJ2-7, with TRBD2 matching 9 bases. The CDR3 totals 15 residues. Germline CDR1 reads SGHRS; CDR2 reads YFSETQ. J gave up 3 bases and V 5 bases, and 9 bases lay outside the gene matches. Filled out from reference TRBV5-1 and TRBJ2-7, the complete variable domain reads KAGVTQTPRYLIKTRGQQVTLSCSPISGHRSVSWYQQTPGQGLQFLFEYFSETQRNKGNFPGRFSGRQFSNSRSEMNVSTLELGDSALYLCASSSMAGGNYEQYFGPGTRLTVT.